Here is one T cell receptor (beta chain) with its context. Its antigen is not known. This sample is part of a study of cytomegalovirus exposure and HLA in healthy donors. Study conclusions and caveats: It was 150 to 200 TCR beta chains that were listed as cytomegalovirus-associated.

Clones were sequenced by immunoSEQ multiplex PCR, and TCRdb holds only the in-frame ones, with some missing. The sample contains more than 85,000 clones, about 95% of which appear only once. Trimming cost V 0 bases and J 8 bases; bases outside gene matches: 8. The CDR3 is 16 amino acids. Germline CDR1 reads SGDLS; CDR2 reads YYNGEE. The genes are TRBV9 and TRBJ2-3; 11 bases line up with TRBD2. This receptor was obtained from a woman aged 18-29 years in good health and CMV-seronegative. The sequenced sample was PBMCs. CDR3 sequence (DNA): TGTGCCAGCAGCGTAGTGGGTAGCGGGGGGGCTGTTACGCAGTATTTT. Amino acids: CASSVVGSGGAVTQYF.